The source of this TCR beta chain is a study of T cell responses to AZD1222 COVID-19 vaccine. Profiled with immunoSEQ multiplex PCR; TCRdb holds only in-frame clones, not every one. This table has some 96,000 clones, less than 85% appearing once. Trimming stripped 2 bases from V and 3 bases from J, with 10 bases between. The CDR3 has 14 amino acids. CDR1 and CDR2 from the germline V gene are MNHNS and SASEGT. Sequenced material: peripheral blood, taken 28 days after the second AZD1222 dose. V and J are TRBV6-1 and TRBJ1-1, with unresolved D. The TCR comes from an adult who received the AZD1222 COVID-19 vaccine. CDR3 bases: TGTGCCAGCAGTGAAAATTGGGGATACACTGAAGCTTTCTTT. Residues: CASSENWGYTEAFF.